The present entry profiles one T cell receptor (beta chain) with its context. Its antigen remains unidentified. The source of the sample is a study of cytomegalovirus exposure and HLA in healthy donors. General observations from the study: An analysis that was carried out later associated 16,000 or so TCR beta sequences with HLA alleles at 0.05 false discovery rate. Some V segments, TRBV6-2 and TRBV6-3 among them, were indistinguishable and were therefore excluded.

The PCR made use of 60 Vbeta and 13 Jbeta primers. The assay was immunoSEQ multiplex PCR, and TCRdb's table has in-frame clones only and misses some. The data hold 250,000 to 300,000 clones, with roughly 86% observed a single time. When sampled, the donors appeared nominally healthy, though they likely had unrecorded immune exposures. Between the trimmed V and J ends, which lost 5 bases and 7 bases, there was a span of 18 bases. This CDR3 is 16 amino acids long. Germline lookup yields CDR1 MNHEY and CDR2 SMNVEV (reference sequence). The source is a woman in her 40s in good health and CMV-seropositive. The sequencing sample was made of PBMCs. The gene calls are TRBV27 and TRBJ1-6, with D perhaps TRBD1 (6 bases). Written as DNA, the CDR3 is TGTGCCAGCAGTAGCACGTGGGGGGGGCTAAATTCACCCCTCCACTTT. It is translated as CASSSTWGGLNSPLHF.